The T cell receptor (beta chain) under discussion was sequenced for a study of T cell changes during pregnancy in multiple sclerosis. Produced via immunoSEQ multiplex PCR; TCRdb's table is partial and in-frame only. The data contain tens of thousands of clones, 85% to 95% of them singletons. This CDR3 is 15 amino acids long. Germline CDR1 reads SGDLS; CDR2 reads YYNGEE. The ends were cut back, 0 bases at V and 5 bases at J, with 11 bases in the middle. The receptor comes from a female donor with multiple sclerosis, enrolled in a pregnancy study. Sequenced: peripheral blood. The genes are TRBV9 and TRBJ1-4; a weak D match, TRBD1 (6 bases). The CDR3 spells CASSVGNRDNEKLFF. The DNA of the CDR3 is TGTGCCAGCAGCGTAGGAAACAGGGACAATGAAAAACTGTTTTTT.